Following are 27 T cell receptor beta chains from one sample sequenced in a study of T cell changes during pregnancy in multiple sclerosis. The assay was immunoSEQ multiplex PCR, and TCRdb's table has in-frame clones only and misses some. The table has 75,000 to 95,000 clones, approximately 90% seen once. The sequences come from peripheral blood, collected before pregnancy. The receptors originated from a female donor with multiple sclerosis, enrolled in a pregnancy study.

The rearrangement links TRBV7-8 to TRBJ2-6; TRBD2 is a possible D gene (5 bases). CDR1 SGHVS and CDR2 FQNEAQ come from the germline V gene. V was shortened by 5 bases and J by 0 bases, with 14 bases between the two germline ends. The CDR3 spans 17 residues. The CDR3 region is CASSPRVGSSGANVLTF. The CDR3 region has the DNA TGTGCCAGCAGCCCAAGGGTTGGGAGCTCTGGGGCCAACGTCCTGACTTTC.

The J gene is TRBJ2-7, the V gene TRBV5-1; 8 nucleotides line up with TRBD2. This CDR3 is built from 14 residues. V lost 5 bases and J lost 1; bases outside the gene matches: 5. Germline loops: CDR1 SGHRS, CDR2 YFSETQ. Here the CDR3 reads CASRNSGDSYEQYF. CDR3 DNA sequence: TGCGCCAGCAGGAATAGCGGGGATTCCTACGAGCAGTACTTC. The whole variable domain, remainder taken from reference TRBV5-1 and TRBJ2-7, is KAGVTQTPRYLIKTRGQQVTLSCSPISGHRSVSWYQQTPGQGLQFLFEYFSETQRNKGNFPGRFSGRQFSNSRSEMNVSTLELGDSALYLCASRNSGDSYEQYFGPGTRLTVT.

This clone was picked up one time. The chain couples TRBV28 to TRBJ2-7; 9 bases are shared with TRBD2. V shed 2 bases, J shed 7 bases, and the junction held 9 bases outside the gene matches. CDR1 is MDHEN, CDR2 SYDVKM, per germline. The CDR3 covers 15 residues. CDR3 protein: CASSLTSGRILEQYF. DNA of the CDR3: TGTGCCAGCAGTTTAACTAGCGGGCGGATCCTGGAGCAGTACTTC.

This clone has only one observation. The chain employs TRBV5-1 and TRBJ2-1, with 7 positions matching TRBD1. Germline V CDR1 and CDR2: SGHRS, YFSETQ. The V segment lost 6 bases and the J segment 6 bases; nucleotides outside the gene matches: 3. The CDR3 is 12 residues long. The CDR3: CASTAGGNEQFF. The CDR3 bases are TGCGCCAGCACGGCAGGGGGCAATGAGCAGTTCTTC.

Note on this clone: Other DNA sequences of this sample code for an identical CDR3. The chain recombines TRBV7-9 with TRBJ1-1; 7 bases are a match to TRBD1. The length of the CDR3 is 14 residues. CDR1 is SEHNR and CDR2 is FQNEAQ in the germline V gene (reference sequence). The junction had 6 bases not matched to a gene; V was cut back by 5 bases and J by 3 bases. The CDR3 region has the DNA TGTGCCAGCAGCCCAGGGCAGGGGGACACTGAAGCTTTCTTT. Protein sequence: CASSPGQGDTEAFF.

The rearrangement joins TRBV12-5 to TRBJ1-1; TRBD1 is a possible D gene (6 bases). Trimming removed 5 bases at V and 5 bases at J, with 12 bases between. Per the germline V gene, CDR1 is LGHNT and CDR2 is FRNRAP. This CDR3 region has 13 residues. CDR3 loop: CASGPPDSTEAFF. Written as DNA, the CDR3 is TGTGCTAGTGGTCCCCCGGACAGTACTGAAGCTTTCTTT.

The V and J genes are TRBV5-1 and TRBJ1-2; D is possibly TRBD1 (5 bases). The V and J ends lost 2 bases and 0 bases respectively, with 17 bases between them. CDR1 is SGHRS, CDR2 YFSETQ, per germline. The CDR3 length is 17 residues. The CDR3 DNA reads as TGCGCCAGCAGCTTTGGACACCCAGCCATAACTAACTATGGCTACACCTTC. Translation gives CASSFGHPAITNYGYTF.

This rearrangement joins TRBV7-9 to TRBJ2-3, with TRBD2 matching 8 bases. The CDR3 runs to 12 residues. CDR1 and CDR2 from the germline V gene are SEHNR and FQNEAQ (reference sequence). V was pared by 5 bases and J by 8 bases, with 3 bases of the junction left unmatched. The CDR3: CASSPGGVTQYF. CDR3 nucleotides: TGTGCCAGCAGCCCGGGGGGGGTTACGCAGTATTTT.

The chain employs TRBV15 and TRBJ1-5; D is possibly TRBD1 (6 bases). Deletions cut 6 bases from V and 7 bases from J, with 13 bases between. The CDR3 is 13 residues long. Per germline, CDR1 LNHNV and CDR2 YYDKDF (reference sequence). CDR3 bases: TGTGCCACCAGAACCGCAGGGGAACAGCCCCAGCATTTT. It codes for CATRTAGEQPQHF.

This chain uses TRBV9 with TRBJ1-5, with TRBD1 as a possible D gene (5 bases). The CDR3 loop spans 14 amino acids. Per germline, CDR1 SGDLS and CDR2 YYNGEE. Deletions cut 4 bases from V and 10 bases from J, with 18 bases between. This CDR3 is CASSPDRGMIPQHF. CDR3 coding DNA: TGTGCCAGCAGCCCAGATCGGGGGATGATCCCCCAGCATTTT.

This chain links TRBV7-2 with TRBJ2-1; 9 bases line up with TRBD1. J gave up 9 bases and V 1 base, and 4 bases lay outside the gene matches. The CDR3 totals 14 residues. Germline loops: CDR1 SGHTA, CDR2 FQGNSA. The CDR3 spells CASSLGQGGTEQFF. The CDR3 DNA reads TGTGCCAGCAGCTTAGGACAGGGGGGGACTGAGCAGTTCTTC.

The CDR3 spells CASSPGDFPFGYTF. In DNA form, the CDR3 reads TGCGCCAGCAGCCCGGGGGACTTCCCGTTCGGCTACACCTTC. J is TRBJ1-2 and V is TRBV5-1, with D maybe TRBD1 (5 bases). V dropped 4 bases and J dropped 8 bases, with 18 bases sitting between them. The CDR3 has 14 residues. CDR1 and CDR2 from the germline V gene are SGHRS and YFSETQ.

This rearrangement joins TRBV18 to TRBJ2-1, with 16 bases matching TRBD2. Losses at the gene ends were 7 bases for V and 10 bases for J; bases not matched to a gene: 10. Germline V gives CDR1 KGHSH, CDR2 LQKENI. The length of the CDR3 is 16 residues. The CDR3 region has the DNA TGTGCCAGCTGCCCCGGGACTAGCGGGAGGGCCGAAGAGCAGTTCTTC. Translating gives CASCPGTSGRAEEQFF. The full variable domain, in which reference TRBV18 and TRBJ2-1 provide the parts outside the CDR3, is NAGVMQNPRHLVRRRGQEARLRCSPMKGHSHVYWYRQLPEEGLKFMVYLQKENIIDESGMPKERFSAEFPKEGPSILRIQQVVRGDSAAYFCASCPGTSGRAEEQFFGPGTRLTVL.

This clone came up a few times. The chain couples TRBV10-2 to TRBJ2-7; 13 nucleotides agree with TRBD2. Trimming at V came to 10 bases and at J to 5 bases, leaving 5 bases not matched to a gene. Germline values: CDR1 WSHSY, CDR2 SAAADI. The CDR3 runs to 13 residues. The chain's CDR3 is CATGLAGDHEQYF. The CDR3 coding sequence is TGCGCCACCGGACTAGCGGGAGACCACGAGCAGTACTTC.

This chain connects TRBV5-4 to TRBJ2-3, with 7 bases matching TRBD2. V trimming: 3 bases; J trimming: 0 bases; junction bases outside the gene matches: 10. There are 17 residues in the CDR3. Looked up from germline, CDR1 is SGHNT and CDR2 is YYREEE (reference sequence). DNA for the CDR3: TGTGCCAGCAGCTCTGCGGCTGAGCGGGGCAGCACAGATACGCAGTATTTT. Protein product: CASSSAAERGSTDTQYF.

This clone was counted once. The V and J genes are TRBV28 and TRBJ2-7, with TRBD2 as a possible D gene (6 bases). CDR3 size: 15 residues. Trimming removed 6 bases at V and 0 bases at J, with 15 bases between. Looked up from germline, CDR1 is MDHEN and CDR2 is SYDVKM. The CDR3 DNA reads TGTGCCAGCAGCCAATGGCGGGGAAGCTCCTACGAGCAGTACTTC. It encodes CASSQWRGSSYEQYF.

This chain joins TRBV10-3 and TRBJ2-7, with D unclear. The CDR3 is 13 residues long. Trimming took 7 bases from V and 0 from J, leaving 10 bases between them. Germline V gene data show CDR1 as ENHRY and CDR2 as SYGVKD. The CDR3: CAITDGSSYEQYF. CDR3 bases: TGTGCCATCACTGACGGGTCCTCCTACGAGCAGTACTTC.

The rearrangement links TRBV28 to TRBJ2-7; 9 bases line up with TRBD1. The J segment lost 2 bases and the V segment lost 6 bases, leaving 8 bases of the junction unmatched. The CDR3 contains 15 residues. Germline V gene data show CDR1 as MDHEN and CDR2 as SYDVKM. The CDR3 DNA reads TGTGCCAGCAGGCCCTCCGGGACAGGGCCCTACGAGCAGTACTTC. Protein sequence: CASRPSGTGPYEQYF.

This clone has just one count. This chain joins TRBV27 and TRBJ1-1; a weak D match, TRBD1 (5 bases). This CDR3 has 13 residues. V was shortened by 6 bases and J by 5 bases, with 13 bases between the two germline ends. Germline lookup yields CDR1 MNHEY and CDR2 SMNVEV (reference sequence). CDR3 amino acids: CASSLGHRTEAFF. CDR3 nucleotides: TGTGCCAGCAGCCTCGGACACCGGACTGAAGCTTTCTTT.

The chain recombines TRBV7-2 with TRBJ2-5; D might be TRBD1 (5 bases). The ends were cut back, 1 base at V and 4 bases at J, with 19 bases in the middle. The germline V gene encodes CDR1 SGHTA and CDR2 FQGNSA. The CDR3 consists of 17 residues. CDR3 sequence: CASSLGPRQGRVETQYF. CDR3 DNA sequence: TGTGCCAGCAGCTTAGGCCCCCGTCAGGGTAGGGTAGAGACCCAGTACTTC.

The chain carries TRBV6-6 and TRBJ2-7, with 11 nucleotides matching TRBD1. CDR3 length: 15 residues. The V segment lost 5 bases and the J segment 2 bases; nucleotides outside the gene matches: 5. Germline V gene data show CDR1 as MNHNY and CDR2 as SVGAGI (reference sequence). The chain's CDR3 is CASSPDRGRPYEQYF. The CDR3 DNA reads TGTGCCAGCAGTCCGGACAGGGGGCGTCCCTACGAGCAGTACTTC.

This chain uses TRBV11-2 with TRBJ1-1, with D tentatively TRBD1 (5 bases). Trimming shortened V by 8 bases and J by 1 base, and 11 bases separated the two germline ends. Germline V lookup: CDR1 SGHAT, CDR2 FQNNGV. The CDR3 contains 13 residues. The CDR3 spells CASRWGGNTEAFF. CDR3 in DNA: TGTGCCAGCCGCTGGGGGGGGAACACTGAAGCTTTCTTT.

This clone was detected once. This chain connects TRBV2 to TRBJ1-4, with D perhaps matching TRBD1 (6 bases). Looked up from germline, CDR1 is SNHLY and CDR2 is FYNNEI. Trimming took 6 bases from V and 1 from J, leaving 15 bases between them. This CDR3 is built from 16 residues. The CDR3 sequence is CASSRGMDRTNEKLFF. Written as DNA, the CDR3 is TGTGCCAGCAGCCGGGGAATGGACAGAACTAATGAAAAACTGTTTTTT.

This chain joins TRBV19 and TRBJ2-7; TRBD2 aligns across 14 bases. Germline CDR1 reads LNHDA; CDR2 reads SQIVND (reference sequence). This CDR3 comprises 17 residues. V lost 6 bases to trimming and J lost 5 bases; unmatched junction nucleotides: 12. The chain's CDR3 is CASRRRGLAGVVHEQYF. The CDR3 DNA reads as TGTGCCAGTAGAAGACGGGGACTAGCGGGAGTTGTCCACGAGCAGTACTTC.

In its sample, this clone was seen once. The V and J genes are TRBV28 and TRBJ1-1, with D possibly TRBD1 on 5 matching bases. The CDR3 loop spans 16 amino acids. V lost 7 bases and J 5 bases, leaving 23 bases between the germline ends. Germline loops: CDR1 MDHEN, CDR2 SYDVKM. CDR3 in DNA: TGTGCCAGCATGGGGATCGGGGGGGTCCCTCATACTGAAGCTTTCTTT. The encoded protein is CASMGIGGVPHTEAFF.

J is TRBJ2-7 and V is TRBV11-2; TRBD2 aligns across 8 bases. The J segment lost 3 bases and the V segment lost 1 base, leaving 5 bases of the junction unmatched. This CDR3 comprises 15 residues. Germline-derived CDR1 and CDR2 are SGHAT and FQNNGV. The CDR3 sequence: CASSLVNGGVYEQYF. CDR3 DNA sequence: TGTGCCAGCAGCTTAGTCAACGGGGGGGTCTACGAGCAGTACTTC.

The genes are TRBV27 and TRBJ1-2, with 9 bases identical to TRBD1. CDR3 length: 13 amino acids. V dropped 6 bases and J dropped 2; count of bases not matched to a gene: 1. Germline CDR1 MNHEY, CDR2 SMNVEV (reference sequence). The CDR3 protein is CASRGTGNYGYTF. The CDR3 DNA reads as TGTGCCAGCAGGGGGACAGGGAACTATGGCTACACCTTC.